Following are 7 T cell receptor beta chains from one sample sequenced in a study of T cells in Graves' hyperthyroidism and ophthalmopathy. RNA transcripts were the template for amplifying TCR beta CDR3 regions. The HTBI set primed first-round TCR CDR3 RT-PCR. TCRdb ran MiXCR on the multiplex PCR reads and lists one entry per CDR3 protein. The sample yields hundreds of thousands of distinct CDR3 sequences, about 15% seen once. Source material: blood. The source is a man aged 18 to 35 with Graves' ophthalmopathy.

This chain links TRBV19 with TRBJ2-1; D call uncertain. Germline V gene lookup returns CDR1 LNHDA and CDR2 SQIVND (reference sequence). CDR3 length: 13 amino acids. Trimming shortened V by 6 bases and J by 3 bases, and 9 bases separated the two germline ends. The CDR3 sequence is CASRDGDYNEQFF. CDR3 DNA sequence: TGTGCCAGTAGGGACGGAGACTACAATGAGCAGTTCTTC. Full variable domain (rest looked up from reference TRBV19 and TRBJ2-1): DGGITQSPKYLFRKEGQNVTLSCEQNLNHDAMYWYRQDPGQGLRLIYYSQIVNDFQKGDIAEGYSVSREKKESFPLTVTSAQKNPTAFYLCASRDGDYNEQFFGPGTRLTVL.

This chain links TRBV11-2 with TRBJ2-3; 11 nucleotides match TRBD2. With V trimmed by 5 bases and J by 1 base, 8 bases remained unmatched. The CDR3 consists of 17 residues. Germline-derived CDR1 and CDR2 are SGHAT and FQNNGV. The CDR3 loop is CASSQPGLAGGTDTQYF. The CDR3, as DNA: TGTGCCAGCAGCCAACCCGGACTAGCGGGCGGCACAGATACGCAGTATTTT.

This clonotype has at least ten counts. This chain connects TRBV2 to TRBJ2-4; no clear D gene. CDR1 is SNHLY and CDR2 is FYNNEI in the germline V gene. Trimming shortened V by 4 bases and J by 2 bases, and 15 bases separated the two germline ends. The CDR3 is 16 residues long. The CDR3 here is CASSVTLGVTKNIQYF. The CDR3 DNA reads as TGTGCCAGCAGTGTTACTCTAGGTGTCACCAAAAACATTCAGTACTTC.

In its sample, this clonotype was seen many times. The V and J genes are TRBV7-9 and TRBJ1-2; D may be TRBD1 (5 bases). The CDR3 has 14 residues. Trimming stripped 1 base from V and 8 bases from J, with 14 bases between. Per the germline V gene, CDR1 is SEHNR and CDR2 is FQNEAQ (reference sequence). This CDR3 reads CASSLVRRDGGYTF. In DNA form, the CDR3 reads TGTGCCAGCAGCTTAGTTCGCAGGGATGGAGGCTACACCTTC. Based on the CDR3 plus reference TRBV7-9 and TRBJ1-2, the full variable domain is DTGVSQNPRHKITKRGQNVTFRCDPISEHNRLYWYRQTLGQGPEFLTYFQNEAQLEKSRLLSDRFSAERPKGSFSTLEIQRTEQGDSAMYLCASSLVRRDGGYTFGSGTRLTVV.

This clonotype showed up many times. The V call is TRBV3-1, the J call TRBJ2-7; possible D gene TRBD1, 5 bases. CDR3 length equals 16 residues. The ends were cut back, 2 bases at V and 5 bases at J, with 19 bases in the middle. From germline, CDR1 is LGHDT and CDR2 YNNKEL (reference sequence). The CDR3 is CASSQLGPTIPHEQYF. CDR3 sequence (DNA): TGTGCCAGCAGCCAATTGGGGCCCACGATCCCCCACGAGCAGTACTTC.

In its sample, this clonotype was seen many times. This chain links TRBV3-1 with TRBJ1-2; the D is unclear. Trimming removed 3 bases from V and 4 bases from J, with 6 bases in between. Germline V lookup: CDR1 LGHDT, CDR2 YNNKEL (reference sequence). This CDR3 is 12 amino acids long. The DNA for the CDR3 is TGTGCCAGCAGCCAGTACCTCTATGGCTACACCTTC. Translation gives CASSQYLYGYTF.

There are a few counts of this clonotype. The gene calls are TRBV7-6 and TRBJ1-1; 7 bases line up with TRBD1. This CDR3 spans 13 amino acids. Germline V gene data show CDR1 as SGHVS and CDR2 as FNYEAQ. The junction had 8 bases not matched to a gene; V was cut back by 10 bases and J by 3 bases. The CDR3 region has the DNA TGTGCCACTGGGGGCCAGGGGGACACTGAAGCTTTCTTT. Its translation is CATGGQGDTEAFF.